The T cell receptor (beta chain) under discussion was sequenced for a study of blood T cell repertoires in COVID-19. Study-wide background: Sources were T cells, B-cell-depleted T cells, or PBMCs; the material itself was cDNA or gDNA.

Libraries were prepared by immunoSEQ multiplex PCR; TCRdb keeps only in-frame clonotypes and omits some of them. The sample carries approximately 75,000 clones, 90% recorded once. The CDR3 totals 20 residues. V lost 2 bases and J 0 bases, leaving 23 bases between the germline ends. Germline CDR1 and CDR2: MNHEY and SVGEGT. The sequenced material came from peripheral blood. The V call is TRBV6-2 or TRBV6-3, the J call TRBJ1-5, with D possibly being TRBD1 (5 bases). This receptor was obtained from a human donor in a cohort sampled during active COVID-19. CDR3 in amino acids: CASSYRSGTAETYSNQPQHF. DNA for the CDR3: TGTGCCAGCAGTTACCGGAGCGGGACCGCGGAGACTTATAGCAATCAGCCCCAGCATTTT.